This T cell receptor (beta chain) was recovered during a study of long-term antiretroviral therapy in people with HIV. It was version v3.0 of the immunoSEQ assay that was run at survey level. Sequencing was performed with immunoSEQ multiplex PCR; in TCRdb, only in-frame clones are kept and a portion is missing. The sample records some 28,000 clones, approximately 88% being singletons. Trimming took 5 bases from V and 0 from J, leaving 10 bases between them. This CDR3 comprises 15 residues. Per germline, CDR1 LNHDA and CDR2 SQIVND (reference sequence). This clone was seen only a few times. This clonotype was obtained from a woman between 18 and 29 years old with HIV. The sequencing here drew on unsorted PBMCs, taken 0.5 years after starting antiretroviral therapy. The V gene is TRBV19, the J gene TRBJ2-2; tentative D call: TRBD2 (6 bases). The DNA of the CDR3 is TGTGCCAGTAGTCTTAGCGGTACGAACACCGGGGAGCTGTTTTTT. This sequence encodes CASSLSGTNTGELFF.